This TCR beta chain comes out of a study of blood T cell repertoires in COVID-19 (TCRdb year 2020). Context from the whole study: Samples covering the acute and convalescent phases of COVID-19 were provided by collaborators in the United States, Italy and Spain. HLA class I and class II types, where available, came from metadata supplied by the sample provider rather than from assay-based typing. The prospective study material was composed of cDNA or gDNA derived from T cells, B-cell-depleted T cells, or PBMCs. The repertoires were released in a freely available public database meant as a resource for research on the immune response to SARS-CoV-2. Deeply sampled blood TCRbeta repertoires from subjects exposed to, actively infected with, or recovered from COVID-19 were included in the dataset. Samples were obtained from the ongoing ImmuneRACE study (first 160 participants) and from roughly 1,300 subjects provided by 6 global collaborators. Nearly every sample came with metadata listing a de-identified subject ID, COVID-19 status, age in years and sex.

V has 5 bases trimmed and J has 8 bases trimmed; junction bases matching no gene number 11. The CDR3 spans 16 residues, from the cysteine through the phenylalanine. Solely the CDR3 DNA is kept, with 48 bases framed from the first base. The germline V gene specifies SGHAT as CDR1 and FQNNGV as CDR2. One collaborating source in Seattle enrolled patients during active infection and followed them longitudinally through the course of disease. Collaborating institutions collected whole blood in K2EDTA tubes following their own protocols. For TCRbeta analysis, collaborators shipped samples as frozen whole blood, isolated PBMCs, or DNA extracted from either of those sample types. Remarks on this clone: The antigen this receptor binds is unknown. No per-base quality is available; no much larger clone lies one base away.

The immunoSEQ Assay, a bias-controlled multiplex PCR, was used to amplify TCRbeta CDR3 regions from genomic DNA. The study's own analysis went as follows. Nucleated cell counts per sample were estimated from amplification of reference gene primers within the assay. To quantify the absolute abundance of each unique TCRbeta CDR3 rearrangement, sequence reads were collapsed and filtered. For each sample, productive Simpson clonality was calculated as the square root of Simpson's diversity index across productive rearrangements. The table was pulled from immuneACCESS by TCRdb, which kept in-frame rearrangements only. Such tables lose some clones; where checked, under half of the loss comes from unresolved V genes, and the rest has no known cause. V and J calls and clone size come straight from that table; D and trimming were deduced from the DNA. The sample contains a few hundred thousand clones, 90% of them found a single time. The top ten hold over 5.5% of the sample.

The research as a whole found: The amount of clinical and demographic metadata varied by source and participant and was provided uncurated.

This receptor was obtained from a woman aged 45-59 years with COVID-19, enrolled during active disease. In this chain, TRBV11-2 is recombined with TRBJ2-1; TRBD2 fits 11 bases in the junction. The sample taken for sequencing was peripheral blood. CDR3 sequence: CASSANLAGGLDEQFF. The sequence in DNA is TGTGCCAGCAGCGCCAACCTAGCGGGAGGTCTGGATGAGCAGTTCTTC.